This record covers a single TCR beta chain. The target antigen is unknown. This sample stems from a study of early T cells in non-severe SARS-CoV-2 infection. Study as a whole: With bulk RNA from unsorted whole blood as input, sequencing yielded unpaired chains.

The TCR library protocol attached unique molecular identifiers to the individual cDNA molecules. In TCRdb, the 5' RACE reads were re-called with MiXCR into one record per CDR3 protein. This table has some 27,000 distinct CDR3 sequences, around 4.4% appearing once. Study results and limitations: Matching against VDJdb likely underestimated virus-specific expansions, favoring anti-spike CD8.

The clonotype originates from an adult who was a healthcare worker with PCR-confirmed SARS-CoV-2 infection or an uninfected control (not recorded which). Sequenced: whole blood.

The DNA for the CDR3 is TGTGCCAGCATCCCCCCGGGACACCGCGGAGCTTTCTTT. It translates to CASIPPGHRGAFF. The chain uses TRBV6-5 and TRBJ1-1; D is perhaps TRBD1 (6 bases). Germline V gene sequence: CDR1 MNHEY, CDR2 SVGAGI. The V gene lost 7 bases and the J gene lost 10 bases, with 19 bases spanning the gap. CDR3 size: 13 residues.